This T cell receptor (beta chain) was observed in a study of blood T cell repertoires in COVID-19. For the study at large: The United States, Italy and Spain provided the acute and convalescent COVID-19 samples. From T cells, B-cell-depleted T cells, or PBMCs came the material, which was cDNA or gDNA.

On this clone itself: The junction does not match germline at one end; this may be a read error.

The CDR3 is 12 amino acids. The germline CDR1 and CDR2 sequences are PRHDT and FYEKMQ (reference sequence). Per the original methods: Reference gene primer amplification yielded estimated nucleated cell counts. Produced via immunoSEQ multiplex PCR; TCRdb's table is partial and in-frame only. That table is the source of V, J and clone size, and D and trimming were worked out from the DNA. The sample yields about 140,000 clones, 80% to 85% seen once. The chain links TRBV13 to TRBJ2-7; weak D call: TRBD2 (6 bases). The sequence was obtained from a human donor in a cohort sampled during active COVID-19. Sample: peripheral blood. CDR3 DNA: TGTGCCAGCAGCTTGGCCCGGAGCGGGCTTACATTC. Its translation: CASSLARSGLTF.